This TCR beta chain was documented in a study of shared clonotypes between healthy human individuals. There are a few counts of this clone. This CDR3 comprises 14 residues. Trimming shortened V by 2 bases and J by 3 bases, and 5 bases separated the two germline ends. The germline CDR1 and CDR2 sequences are MRHNA and SNTAGT. The authors ran the assay at deep level. Researchers divided each subset's genomic DNA evenly across several immunoSEQ plates. Sequencing was performed with immunoSEQ multiplex PCR; in TCRdb, only in-frame clones are kept and a portion is missing. Among 490,000 or so clones, around 80% were seen once, and the ten largest hold roughly 13%. Recent vaccinations or acute infections were absent in the healthy HIV-negative adult donors. The donor cohort consisted entirely of Caucasian adults residing in Nashville, Tennessee.

This receptor was obtained from a woman aged 40 to 50 in good health. Some clones in this sample may be carry-over from other donors' samples. The chain recombines TRBV6-4 with TRBJ1-6; D is undetermined. The source material was PBMCs. The CDR3 DNA reads TGTGCCAGCAGTGACGGCTTCTATAATTCACCCCTCCACTTT. Its protein is CASSDGFYNSPLHF.